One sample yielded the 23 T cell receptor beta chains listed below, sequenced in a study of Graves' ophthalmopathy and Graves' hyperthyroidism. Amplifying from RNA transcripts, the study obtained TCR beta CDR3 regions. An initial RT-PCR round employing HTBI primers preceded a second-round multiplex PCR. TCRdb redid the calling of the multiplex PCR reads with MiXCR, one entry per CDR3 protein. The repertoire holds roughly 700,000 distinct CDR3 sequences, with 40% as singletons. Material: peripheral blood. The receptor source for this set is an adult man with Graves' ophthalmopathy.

This chain's CDR3 is CASQDPGFVRTPLHF. The CDR3 DNA is TGTGCCAGCCAAGACCCAGGTTTCGTCCGAACACCCCTCCACTTT. V and J are TRBV2 and TRBJ1-6, with no clear D. The V gene lost 8 bases and the J gene lost 11 bases, with 22 bases spanning the gap. Germline V gene data show CDR1 as SNHLY and CDR2 as FYNNEI. The CDR3 has 15 amino acids.

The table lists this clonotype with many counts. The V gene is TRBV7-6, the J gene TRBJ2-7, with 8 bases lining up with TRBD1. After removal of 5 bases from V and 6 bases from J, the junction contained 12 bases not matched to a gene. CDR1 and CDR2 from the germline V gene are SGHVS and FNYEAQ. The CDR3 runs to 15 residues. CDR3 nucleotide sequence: TGTGCCAGCAGCCCAGGGGGCGCAGTATCTCGCGAGCAGTACTTC. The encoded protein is CASSPGGAVSREQYF.

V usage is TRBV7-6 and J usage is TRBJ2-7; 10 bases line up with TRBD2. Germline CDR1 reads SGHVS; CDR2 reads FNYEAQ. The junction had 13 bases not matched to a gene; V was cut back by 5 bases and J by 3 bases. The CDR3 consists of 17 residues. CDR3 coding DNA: TGTGCCAGCAGCCAAGGCGTCGGGACTAGCGTCTACTACGAGCAGTACTTC. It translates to CASSQGVGTSVYYEQYF.

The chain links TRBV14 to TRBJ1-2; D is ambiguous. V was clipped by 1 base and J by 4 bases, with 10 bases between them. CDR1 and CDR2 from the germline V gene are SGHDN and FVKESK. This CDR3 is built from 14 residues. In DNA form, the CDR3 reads TGTGCCAGCAGCCAAGTGAAGGGCTTCTATGGCTACACCTTC. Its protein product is CASSQVKGFYGYTF.

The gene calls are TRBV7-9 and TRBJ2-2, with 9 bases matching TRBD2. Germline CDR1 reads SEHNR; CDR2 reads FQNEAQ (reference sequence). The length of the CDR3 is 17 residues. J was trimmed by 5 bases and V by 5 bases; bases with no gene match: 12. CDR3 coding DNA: TGTGCCAGCAGCCGAGGGGTAGCGGGAGCGGGGACCGGGGAGCTGTTTTTT. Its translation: CASSRGVAGAGTGELFF.

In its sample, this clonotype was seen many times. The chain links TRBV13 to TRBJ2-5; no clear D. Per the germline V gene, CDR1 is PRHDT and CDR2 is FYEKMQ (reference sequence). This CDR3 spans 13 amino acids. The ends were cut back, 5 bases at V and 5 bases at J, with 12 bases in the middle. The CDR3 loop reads CASSRASGETQYF. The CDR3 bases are TGTGCCAGCAGCCGGGCCTCCGGGGAGACCCAGTACTTC.

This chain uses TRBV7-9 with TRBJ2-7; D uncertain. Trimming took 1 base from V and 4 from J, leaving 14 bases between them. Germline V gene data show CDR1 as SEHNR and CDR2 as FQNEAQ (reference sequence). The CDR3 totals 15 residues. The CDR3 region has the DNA TGTGCCAGCAGCTTAGGACTGGGTGTTTTTTACGAGCAGTACTTC. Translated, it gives CASSLGLGVFYEQYF.

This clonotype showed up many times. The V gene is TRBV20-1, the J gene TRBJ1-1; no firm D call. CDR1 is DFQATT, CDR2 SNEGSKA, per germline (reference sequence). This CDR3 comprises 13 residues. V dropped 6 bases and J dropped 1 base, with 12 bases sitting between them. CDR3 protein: CSASRTGNTEAFF. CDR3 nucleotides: TGCAGTGCCTCTCGGACGGGGAACACTGAAGCTTTCTTT.

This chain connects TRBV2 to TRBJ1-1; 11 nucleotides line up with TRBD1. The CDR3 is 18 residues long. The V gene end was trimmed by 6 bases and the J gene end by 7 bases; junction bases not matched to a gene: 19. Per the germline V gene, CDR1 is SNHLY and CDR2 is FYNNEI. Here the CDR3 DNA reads TGTGCCAGCAGCCAAGAGTGGACAGGGGGCGCGGTAGAACGTGAAGCTTTCTTT. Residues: CASSQEWTGGAVEREAFF.

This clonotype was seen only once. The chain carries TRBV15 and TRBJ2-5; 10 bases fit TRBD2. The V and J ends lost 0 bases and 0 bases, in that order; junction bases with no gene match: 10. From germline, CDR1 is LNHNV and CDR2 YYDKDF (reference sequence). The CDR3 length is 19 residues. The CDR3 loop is CATSRDWTSGTVYQETQYF. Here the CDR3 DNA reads TGTGCCACCAGCAGAGATTGGACTAGCGGTACGGTATACCAAGAGACCCAGTACTTC.

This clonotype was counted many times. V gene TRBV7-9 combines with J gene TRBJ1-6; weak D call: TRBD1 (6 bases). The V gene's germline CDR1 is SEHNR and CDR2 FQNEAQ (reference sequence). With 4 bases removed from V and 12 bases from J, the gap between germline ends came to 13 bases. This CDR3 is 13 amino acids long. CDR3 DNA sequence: TGTGCCAGCAGCTCGTCAGGGGTTCAACCCCTCCACTTT. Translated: CASSSSGVQPLHF.

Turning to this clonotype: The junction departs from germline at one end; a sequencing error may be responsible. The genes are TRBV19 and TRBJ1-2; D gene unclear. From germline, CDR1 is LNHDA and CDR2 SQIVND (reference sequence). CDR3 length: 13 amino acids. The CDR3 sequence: CASSMGRPYGYAF. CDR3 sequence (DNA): TGTGCCAGTAGTATGGGCAGACCCTATGGCTACGCCTTC. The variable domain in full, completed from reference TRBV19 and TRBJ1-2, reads DGGITQSPKYLFRKEGQNVTLSCEQNLNHDAMYWYRQDPGQGLRLIYYSQIVNDFQKGDIAEGYSVSREKKESFPLTVTSAQKNPTAFYLCASSMGRPYGYAFGSGTRLTVV.

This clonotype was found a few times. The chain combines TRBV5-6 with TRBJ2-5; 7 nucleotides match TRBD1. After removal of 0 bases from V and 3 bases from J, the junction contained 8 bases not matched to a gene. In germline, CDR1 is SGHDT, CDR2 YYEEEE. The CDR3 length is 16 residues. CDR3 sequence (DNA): TGTGCCAGCAGCTTGGTGAATAGGGACAGAGAAGAGACCCAGTACTTC. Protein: CASSLVNRDREETQYF.

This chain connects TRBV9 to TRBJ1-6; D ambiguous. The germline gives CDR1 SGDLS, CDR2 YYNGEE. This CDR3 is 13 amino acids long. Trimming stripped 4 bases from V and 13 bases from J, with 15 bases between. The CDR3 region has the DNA TGTGCCAGCAGCCACGCGGGTCAAACTCCCCTCCACTTT. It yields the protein CASSHAGQTPLHF.

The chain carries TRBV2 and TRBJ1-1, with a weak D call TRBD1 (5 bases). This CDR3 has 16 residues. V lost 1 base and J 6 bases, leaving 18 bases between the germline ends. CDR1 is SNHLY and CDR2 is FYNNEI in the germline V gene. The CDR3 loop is CASSEGLQGMRAEAFF. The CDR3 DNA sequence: TGTGCCAGCAGTGAAGGGCTCCAGGGTATGAGGGCTGAAGCTTTCTTT.

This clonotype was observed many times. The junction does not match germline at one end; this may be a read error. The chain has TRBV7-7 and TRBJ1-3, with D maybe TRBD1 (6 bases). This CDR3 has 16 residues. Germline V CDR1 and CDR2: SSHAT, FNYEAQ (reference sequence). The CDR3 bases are TGTGCTAGCAGCCGATTCGGACAGTCCTCTGGAAACACCATATATTTT. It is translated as CASSRFGQSSGNTIYF.

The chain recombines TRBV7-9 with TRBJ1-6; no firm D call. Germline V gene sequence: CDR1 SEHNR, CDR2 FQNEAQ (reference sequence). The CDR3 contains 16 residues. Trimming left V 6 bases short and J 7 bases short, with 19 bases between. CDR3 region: CASSEFLGAKNSPLHF. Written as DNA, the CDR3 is TGTGCCAGCAGTGAATTCTTAGGCGCAAAGAATTCACCCCTCCACTTT.

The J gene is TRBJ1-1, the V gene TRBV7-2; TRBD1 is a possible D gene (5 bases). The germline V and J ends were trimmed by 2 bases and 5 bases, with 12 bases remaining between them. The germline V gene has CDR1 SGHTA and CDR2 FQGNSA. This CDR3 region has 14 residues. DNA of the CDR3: TGTGCCAGCAGCTTACAGGGTGTGGGGACTGAAGCTTTCTTT. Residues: CASSLQGVGTEAFF.

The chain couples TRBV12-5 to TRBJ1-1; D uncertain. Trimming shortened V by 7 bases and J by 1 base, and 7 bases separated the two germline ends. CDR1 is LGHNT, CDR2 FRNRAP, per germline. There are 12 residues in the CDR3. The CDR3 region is CASASGNTEAFF. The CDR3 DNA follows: TGTGCTAGTGCCTCGGGGAACACTGAAGCTTTCTTT.

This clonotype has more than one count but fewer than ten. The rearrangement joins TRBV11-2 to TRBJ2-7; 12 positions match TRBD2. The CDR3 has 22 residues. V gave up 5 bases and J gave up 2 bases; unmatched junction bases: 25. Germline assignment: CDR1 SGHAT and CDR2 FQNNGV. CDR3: CASSPGFLGRLAGAHSPYEQYF. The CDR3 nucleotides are TGTGCCAGCAGCCCGGGCTTTTTGGGGAGACTAGCGGGAGCCCATTCCCCCTACGAGCAGTACTTC.

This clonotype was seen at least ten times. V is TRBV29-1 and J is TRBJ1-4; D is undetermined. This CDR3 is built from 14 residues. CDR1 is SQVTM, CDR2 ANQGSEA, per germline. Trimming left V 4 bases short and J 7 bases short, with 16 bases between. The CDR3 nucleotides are TGCAGCGTTGGGGGTGACGCTTTCGGTGAAAAACTGTTTTTT. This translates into CSVGGDAFGEKLFF.

CDR3 loop: CASSSRGLTYGYTF. CDR3 bases: TGTGCCAGCAGTTCCAGGGGGCTGACCTATGGCTACACCTTC. The rearrangement joins TRBV25-1 to TRBJ1-2; TRBD1 matches 8 bases. With V trimmed by 5 bases and J by 4 bases, 6 bases remained unmatched. There are 14 residues in the CDR3. The germline V gene encodes CDR1 MGHDK and CDR2 SYGVNS.

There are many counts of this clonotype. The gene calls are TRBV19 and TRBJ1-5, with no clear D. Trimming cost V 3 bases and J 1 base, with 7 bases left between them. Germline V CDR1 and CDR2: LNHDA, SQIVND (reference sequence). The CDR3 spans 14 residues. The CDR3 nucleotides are TGTGCCAGTAGTATCAGCGTGAGCAATCAGCCCCAGCATTTT. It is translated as CASSISVSNQPQHF.